In this sample, the clone carrying this T cell receptor beta chain turned up once. Data came from immunoSEQ multiplex PCR; TCRdb stores just in-frame clones and leaves some out. The data show more than 50,000 clones, roughly 81% seen once. This sample is part of a study of OX40 agonist ivuxolimab in advanced cancers. As for the study in general: The patients received ivuxolimab by intravenous route every 2 weeks at 0.01 to 10 mg/kg.

CDR3 length: 14 residues. V was cut by 6 bases and J by 5 bases, with 14 bases left in between. Germline CDR1 SGHRS, CDR2 YFSETQ. The source of this sequence is an adult with an advanced solid tumor such as melanoma, head and neck, liver or kidney cancer. This material consisted of CD4+ or CD8+ T cells sorted from blood, taken in a trial of the OX40 agonist ivuxolimab. The V call is TRBV5-1, the J call TRBJ1-4; perhaps TRBD1 as D (5 bases). The DNA of the CDR3 is TGCGCCAGCACCGCGGACACTGGGAATGAAAAACTGTTTTTT. Translation gives CASTADTGNEKLFF. The whole variable domain, filled in from reference TRBV5-1 and TRBJ1-4, reads KAGVTQTPRYLIKTRGQQVTLSCSPISGHRSVSWYQQTPGQGLQFLFEYFSETQRNKGNFPGRFSGRQFSNSRSEMNVSTLELGDSALYLCASTADTGNEKLFFGSGTQLSVL.